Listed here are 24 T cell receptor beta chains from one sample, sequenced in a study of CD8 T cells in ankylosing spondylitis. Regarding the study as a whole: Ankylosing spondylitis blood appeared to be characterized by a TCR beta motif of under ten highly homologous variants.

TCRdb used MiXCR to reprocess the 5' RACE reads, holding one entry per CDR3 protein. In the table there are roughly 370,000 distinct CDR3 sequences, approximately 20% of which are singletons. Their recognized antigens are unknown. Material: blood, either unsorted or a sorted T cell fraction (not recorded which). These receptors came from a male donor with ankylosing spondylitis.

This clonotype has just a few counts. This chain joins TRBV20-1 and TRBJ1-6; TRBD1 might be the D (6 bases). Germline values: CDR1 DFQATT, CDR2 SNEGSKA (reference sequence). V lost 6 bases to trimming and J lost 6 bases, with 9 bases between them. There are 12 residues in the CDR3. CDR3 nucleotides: TGCAGTGCCCAGGACAGTAATTCACCCCTCCACTTT. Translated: CSAQDSNSPLHF.

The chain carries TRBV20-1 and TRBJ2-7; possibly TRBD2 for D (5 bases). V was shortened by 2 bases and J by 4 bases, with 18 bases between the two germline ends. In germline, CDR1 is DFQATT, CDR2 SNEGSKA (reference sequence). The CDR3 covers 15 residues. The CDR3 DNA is TGCAGTGCTAGATCCAGCACCGGGAACCCGTACGAGCAGTACTTC. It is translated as CSARSSTGNPYEQYF.

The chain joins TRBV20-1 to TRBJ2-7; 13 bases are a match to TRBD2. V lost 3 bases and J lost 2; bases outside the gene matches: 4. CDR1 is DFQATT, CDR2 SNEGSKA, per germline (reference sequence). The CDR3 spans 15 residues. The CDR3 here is CSARSGLAGAYEQYF. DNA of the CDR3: TGCAGTGCTAGGAGTGGACTAGCGGGAGCCTACGAGCAGTACTTC.

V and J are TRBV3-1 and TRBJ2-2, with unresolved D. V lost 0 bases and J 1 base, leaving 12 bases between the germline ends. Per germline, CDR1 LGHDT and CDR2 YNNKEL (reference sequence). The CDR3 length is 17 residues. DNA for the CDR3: TGTGCCAGCAGCCAAGATTGGGGATCCTTGAACACCGGGGAGCTGTTTTTT. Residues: CASSQDWGSLNTGELFF.

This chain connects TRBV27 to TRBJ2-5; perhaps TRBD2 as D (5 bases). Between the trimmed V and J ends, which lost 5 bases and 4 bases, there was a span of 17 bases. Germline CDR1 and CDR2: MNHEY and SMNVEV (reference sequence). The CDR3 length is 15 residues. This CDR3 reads CASSQSRGLGETQYF. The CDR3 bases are TGTGCCAGCAGTCAGTCCCGAGGGTTGGGAGAGACCCAGTACTTC.

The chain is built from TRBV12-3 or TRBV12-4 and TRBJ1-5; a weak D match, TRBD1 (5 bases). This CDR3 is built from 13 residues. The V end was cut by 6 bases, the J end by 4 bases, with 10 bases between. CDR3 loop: CASRGTGNQPQHF. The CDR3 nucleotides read TGTGCCAGCAGAGGGACGGGGAATCAGCCCCAGCATTTT.

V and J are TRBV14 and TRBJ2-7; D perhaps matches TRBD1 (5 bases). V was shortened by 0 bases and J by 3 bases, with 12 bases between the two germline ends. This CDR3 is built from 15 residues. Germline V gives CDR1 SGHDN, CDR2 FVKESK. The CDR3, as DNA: TGTGCCAGCAGCCAAGAAACAAGGGGTGACTACGAGCAGTACTTC. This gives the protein CASSQETRGDYEQYF.

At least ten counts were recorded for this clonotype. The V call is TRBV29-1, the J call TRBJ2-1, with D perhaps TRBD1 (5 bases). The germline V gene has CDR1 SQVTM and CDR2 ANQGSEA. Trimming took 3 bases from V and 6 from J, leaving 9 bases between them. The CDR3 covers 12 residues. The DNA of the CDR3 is TGCAGCGTTGACGCAGGGATCAATGAGCAGTTCTTC. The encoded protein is CSVDAGINEQFF.

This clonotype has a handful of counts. CDR3 bases: TGTGCCAGCAGCCAAGAATCCGACTGGGTTGACGGGAGGCTAGATACGCAGTATTTT. Translating gives CASSQESDWVDGRLDTQYF. The J gene is TRBJ2-3, the V gene TRBV3-1; 7 bases align to TRBD2. Germline CDR1 LGHDT, CDR2 YNNKEL (reference sequence). The CDR3 spans 19 residues. Trimming at V came to 0 bases and at J to 5 bases, leaving 17 bases not matched to a gene.

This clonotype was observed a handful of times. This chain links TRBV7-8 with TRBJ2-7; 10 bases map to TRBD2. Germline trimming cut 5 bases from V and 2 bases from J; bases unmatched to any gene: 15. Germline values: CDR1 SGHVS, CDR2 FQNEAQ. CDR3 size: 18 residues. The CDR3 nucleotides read TGTGCCAGCAGCCCCCCCGCTAGCGGGAGACATAATCCCTACGAGCAGTACTTC. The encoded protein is CASSPPASGRHNPYEQYF.

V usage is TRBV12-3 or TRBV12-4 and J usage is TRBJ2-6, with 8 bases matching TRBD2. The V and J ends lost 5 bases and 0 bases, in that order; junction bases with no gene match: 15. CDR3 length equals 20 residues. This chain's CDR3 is CASSGVIRGAGASGANVLTF. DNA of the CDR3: TGTGCCAGCAGTGGAGTTATAAGGGGAGCGGGGGCCTCTGGGGCCAACGTCCTGACTTTC.

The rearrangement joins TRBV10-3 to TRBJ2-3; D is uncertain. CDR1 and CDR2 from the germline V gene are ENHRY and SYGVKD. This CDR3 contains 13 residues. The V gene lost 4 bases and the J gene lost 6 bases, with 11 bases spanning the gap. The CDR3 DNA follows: TGTGCCATCAGTGGAACGGAAGGGGATACGCAGTATTTT. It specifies CAISGTEGDTQYF.

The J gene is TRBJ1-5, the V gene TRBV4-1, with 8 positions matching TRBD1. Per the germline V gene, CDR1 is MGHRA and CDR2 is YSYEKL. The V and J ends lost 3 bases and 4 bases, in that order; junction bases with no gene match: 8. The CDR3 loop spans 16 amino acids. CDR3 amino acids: CASSQSGGWYNQPQHF. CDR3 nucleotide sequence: TGCGCCAGCAGCCAGTCAGGGGGCTGGTATAATCAGCCCCAGCATTTT.

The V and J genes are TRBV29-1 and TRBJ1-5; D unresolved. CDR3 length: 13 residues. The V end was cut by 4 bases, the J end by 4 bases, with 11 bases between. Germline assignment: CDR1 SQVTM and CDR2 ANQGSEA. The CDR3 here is CSVVLGINQPQHF. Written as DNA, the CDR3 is TGCAGCGTTGTTCTGGGTATAAATCAGCCCCAGCATTTT.

CDR3 residues: CASSLGTLYYNSPLHF. CDR3 DNA: TGTGCCAGCAGCTTAGGCACGTTATACTATAATTCACCCCTCCACTTT. This rearrangement joins TRBV7-9 to TRBJ1-6; D unclear. V dropped 1 base and J dropped 3 bases, with 10 bases sitting between them. The germline gives CDR1 SEHNR, CDR2 FQNEAQ (reference sequence). The CDR3 sequence is 16 residues long.

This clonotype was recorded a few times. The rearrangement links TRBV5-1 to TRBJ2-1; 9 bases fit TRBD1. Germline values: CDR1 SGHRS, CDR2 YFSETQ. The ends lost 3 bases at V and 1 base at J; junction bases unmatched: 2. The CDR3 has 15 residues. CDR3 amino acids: CASSSGQGSYNEQFF. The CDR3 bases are TGCGCCAGCAGCTCGGGACAGGGTTCCTACAATGAGCAGTTCTTC.

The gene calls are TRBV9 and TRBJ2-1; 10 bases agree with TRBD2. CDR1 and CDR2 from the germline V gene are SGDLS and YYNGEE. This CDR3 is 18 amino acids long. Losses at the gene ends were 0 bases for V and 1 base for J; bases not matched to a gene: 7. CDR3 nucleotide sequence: TGTGCCAGCAGCGTAGCTTGGGGTAGCGGGAGGTCCTACAATGAGCAGTTCTTC. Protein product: CASSVAWGSGRSYNEQFF.

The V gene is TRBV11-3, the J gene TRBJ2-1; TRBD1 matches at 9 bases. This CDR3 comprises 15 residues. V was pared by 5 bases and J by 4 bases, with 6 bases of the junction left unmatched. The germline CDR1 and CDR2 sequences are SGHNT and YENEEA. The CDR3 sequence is CASSLTGGFYNEQFF. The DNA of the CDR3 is TGTGCCAGCAGCCTGACAGGGGGATTTTACAATGAGCAGTTCTTC.

CDR3 loop: CASSSTETGPNSPLHF. The DNA for the CDR3 is TGTGCCAGCTCATCGACGGAGACAGGCCCCAATTCACCCCTCCACTTT. This chain connects TRBV18 to TRBJ1-6; weak D call: TRBD1 (6 bases). The CDR3 runs 16 residues. Germline CDR1 KGHSH, CDR2 LQKENI. V was clipped by 5 bases and J by 7 bases, with 18 bases between them.

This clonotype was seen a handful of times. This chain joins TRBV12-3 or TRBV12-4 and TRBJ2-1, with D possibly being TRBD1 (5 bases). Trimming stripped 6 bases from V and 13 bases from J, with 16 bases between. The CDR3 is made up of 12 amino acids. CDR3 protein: CASSRSDIRQFF. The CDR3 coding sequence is TGTGCCAGCAGCCGTTCGGACATACGCCAGTTCTTC.

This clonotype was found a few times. The CDR3 sequence is CATSRSYYGYTF. Here the CDR3 DNA reads TGTGCCACCAGCAGGAGTTACTATGGCTACACCTTC. This sequence joins TRBV15 and TRBJ1-2, with D hard to call. The CDR3 runs to 12 residues. Germline-derived CDR1 and CDR2 are LNHNV and YYDKDF (reference sequence). V was pared by 3 bases and J by 3 bases, with 5 bases between. Full variable domain (remainder filled in from reference TRBV15 and TRBJ1-2): DAMVIQNPRYQVTQFGKPVTLSCSQTLNHNVMYWYQQKSSQAPKLLFHYYDKDFNNEADTPDNFQSRRPNTSFCFLDIRSPGLGDTAMYLCATSRSYYGYTFGSGTRLTVV.

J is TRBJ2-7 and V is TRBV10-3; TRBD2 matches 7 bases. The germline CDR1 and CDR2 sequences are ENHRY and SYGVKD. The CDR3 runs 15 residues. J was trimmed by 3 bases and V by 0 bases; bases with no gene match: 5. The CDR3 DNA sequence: TGTGCCATCAGTGAGTCGGGAGGGAGGGTCTACGAGCAGTACTTC. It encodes CAISESGGRVYEQYF.

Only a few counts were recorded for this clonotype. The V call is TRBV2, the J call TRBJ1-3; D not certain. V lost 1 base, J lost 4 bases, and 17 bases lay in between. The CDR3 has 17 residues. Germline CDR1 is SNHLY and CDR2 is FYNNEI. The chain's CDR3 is CASSEDQPGPGGNTIYF. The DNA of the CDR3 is TGTGCCAGCAGTGAAGACCAGCCTGGCCCGGGAGGAAACACCATATATTTT.

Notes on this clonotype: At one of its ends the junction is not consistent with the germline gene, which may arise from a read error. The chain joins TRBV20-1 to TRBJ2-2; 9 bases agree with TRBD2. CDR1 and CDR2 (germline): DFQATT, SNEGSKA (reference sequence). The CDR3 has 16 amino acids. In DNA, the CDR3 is TGCTGTGCTAGAGGGATTCTAGCGGGAAACACCGGGGAGCTGTTTTTT. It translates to CCARGILAGNTGELFF.